This T cell receptor beta chain comes out of a study of response to subunit inactivated influenza vaccine. A few counts support this clonotype. Its matching antigen is unknown. Study findings and constraints: Authors proposed each seasonal influenza vaccination draws in few new T cells.

Trimming took off 0 bases at V and 10 bases at J, with 7 bases between the two ends. Looked up from germline, CDR1 is SGHAT and CDR2 is FQDESV (reference sequence). The CDR3 consists of 12 residues. Each CDR3 protein is one row after TCRdb ran MiXCR on the RT-PCR reads. This table holds a few hundred thousand distinct CDR3 sequences, 7.2% found once. Here the sequenced sample was PBMCs from blood, taken about 24 months after vaccination. This sequence was found in a man in his fifties or sixties who received an inactivated influenza vaccine. This chain joins TRBV11-1 and TRBJ2-1, with a weak D call TRBD2 (5 bases). The CDR3 DNA follows: TGTGCCAGCAGCTTAGCGAGGGTGGAGCAGTTCTTC. The encoded protein is CASSLARVEQFF.